The 26 T cell receptor beta chains below were found in one sample sequenced in a study of cytomegalovirus exposure and HLA in healthy donors. The PCR ran on 60 Vbeta and 13 Jbeta primers. Libraries were prepared by immunoSEQ multiplex PCR; TCRdb keeps only in-frame clonotypes and omits some of them. This sample yields more than 95,000 clones, of which 74% are seen a single time; 9.5% to 13% belongs to the top ten. The sample was PBMCs. All receptors derive from a woman between 50 and 59 years old in good health and CMV-seropositive.

This chain connects TRBV15 to TRBJ1-1; TRBD1 matches 7 bases. Germline CDR1 LNHNV, CDR2 YYDKDF (reference sequence). This CDR3 has 16 amino acids. V shed 0 bases and J 1 base; nucleotides not matched to a gene: 5. CDR3 nucleotide sequence: TGTGCCACCAGCAGAGATCTTGACAGGGCGAACACTGAAGCTTTCTTT. Amino acids: CATSRDLDRANTEAFF. The complete variable domain, with remaining parts taken from reference TRBV15 and TRBJ1-1, reads DAMVIQNPRYQVTQFGKPVTLSCSQTLNHNVMYWYQQKSSQAPKLLFHYYDKDFNNEADTPDNFQSRRPNTSFCFLDIRSPGLGDTAMYLCATSRDLDRANTEAFFGQGTRLTVV.

The rearrangement uses TRBV19 and TRBJ2-7; weak D call: TRBD2 (5 bases). Germline lookup yields CDR1 LNHDA and CDR2 SQIVND (reference sequence). This CDR3 region has 13 residues. V lost 3 bases to trimming and J lost 4 bases, with 10 bases between them. CDR3 in DNA: TGTGCCAGTAGTATTGCACGGGAATACGAGCAGTACTTC. Amino acid sequence: CASSIAREYEQYF.

The J gene is TRBJ1-1, the V gene TRBV4-1, with TRBD1 identical over 9 bases. Trimming removed 2 bases from V and 3 bases from J; junction bases left unmatched: 4. From germline, CDR1 is MGHRA and CDR2 YSYEKL. There are 15 residues in the CDR3. The CDR3 region is CASSQRQGEYTEAFF. The CDR3, as DNA: TGCGCCAGCAGCCAAAGACAGGGGGAATACACTGAAGCTTTCTTT.

CDR3 nucleotides: TGTGCCAGCAGACCACCGGACAGGGGGCCGAGCACTGAAGCTTTCTTT. Encoded protein: CASRPPDRGPSTEAFF. The chain combines TRBV7-6 with TRBJ1-1; 11 nucleotides align to TRBD1. Germline CDR1 reads SGHVS; CDR2 reads FNYEAQ. V dropped 6 bases and J dropped 4; count of bases not matched to a gene: 10. The CDR3 extends over 16 amino acids. Complete variable domain (other parts from reference TRBV7-6 and TRBJ1-1): GAGVSQSPRYKVTKRGQDVALRCDPISGHVSLYWYRQALGQGPEFLTYFNYEAQQDKSGLPNDRFSAERPEGSISTLTIQRTEQRDSAMYRCASRPPDRGPSTEAFFGQGTRLTVV.

The chain uses TRBV6-1 and TRBJ2-7, with TRBD1 matching 7 bases. CDR3 length: 14 amino acids. The germline V gene has CDR1 MNHNS and CDR2 SASEGT. V trimming: 6 bases; J trimming: 4 bases; junction bases outside the gene matches: 9. Here the CDR3 reads CASRPGQSTYEQYF. For the CDR3, the DNA is TGTGCCAGCAGGCCGGGACAGTCCACTTACGAGCAGTACTTC.

This clone is a singleton in its sample. CDR3 residues: CATSRQRADEKLFF. CDR3 coding DNA: TGTGCCACCAGCAGACAGCGGGCGGATGAAAAACTGTTTTTT. The chain recombines TRBV15 with TRBJ1-4; D remains ambiguous. V was cut by 2 bases and J by 6 bases, with 10 bases left in between. This CDR3 comprises 14 residues. CDR1 and CDR2 from the germline V gene are LNHNV and YYDKDF (reference sequence).

V usage is TRBV5-1 and J usage is TRBJ2-7, with 10 bases aligning to TRBD1. This CDR3 region has 15 residues. Germline trimming cut 3 bases from V and 7 bases from J; bases unmatched to any gene: 10. Germline values: CDR1 SGHRS, CDR2 YFSETQ. The CDR3 bases are TGCGCCAGCAGCTCCGGACAGGGGGTCAAGGGGGAGCAGTACTTC. Its translation is CASSSGQGVKGEQYF.

The rearrangement joins TRBV5-8 to TRBJ2-7; 8 bases are a match to TRBD1. Germline CDR1 reads SGHTS; CDR2 reads YDEGEE. The V gene end was trimmed by 1 base and the J gene end by 6 bases; junction bases not matched to a gene: 6. This CDR3 has 14 amino acids. CDR3 coding DNA: TGTGCCAGCAGCTTGCCGGACAGGGTTGGCGAGCAGTACTTC. Its protein product is CASSLPDRVGEQYF.

The chain uses TRBV5-1 and TRBJ2-5; possible D gene TRBD2, 6 bases. CDR1 and CDR2 (germline): SGHRS, YFSETQ. CDR3 length: 14 amino acids. Trimming left V 3 bases short and J 2 bases short, with 11 bases between. CDR3 nucleotides: TGCGCCAGCAGCTCCCCAGGGACTCAAGAGACCCAGTACTTC. Encoded protein: CASSSPGTQETQYF.

This chain joins TRBV4-2 and TRBJ1-4, with D maybe TRBD1 (5 bases). CDR1 is LGHNA, CDR2 YNFKEQ, per germline. The V end was cut by 3 bases, the J end by 8 bases, with 7 bases between. The length of the CDR3 is 12 residues. The CDR3 DNA reads TGTGCCAGCAGCCAGGAGGGGGAAAAACTGTTTTTT. The encoded protein is CASSQEGEKLFF.

This clone was detected only once. This chain connects TRBV2 to TRBJ1-1; 7 positions agree with TRBD1. CDR3 length equals 13 residues. The V gene's germline CDR1 is SNHLY and CDR2 FYNNEI. J lost 1 base, V lost 6 bases, and 2 bases had no gene match. The CDR3 loop reads CASRRTGNTEAFF. The CDR3 nucleotides are TGTGCCAGCAGGCGGACAGGGAACACTGAAGCTTTCTTT.

The chain employs TRBV6-5 and TRBJ1-3; TRBD1 matches at 7 bases. V shed 2 bases and J 2 bases; nucleotides not matched to a gene: 3. CDR3 length equals 15 residues. CDR1 and CDR2 (germline): MNHEY, SVGAGI. DNA of the CDR3: TGTGCCAGCAGTTACGACAGGGCGGCTGGAAACACCATATATTTT. It codes for CASSYDRAAGNTIYF.

The chain carries TRBV28 and TRBJ2-7, with D perhaps matching TRBD2 (6 bases). The length of the CDR3 is 12 residues. V was trimmed by 3 bases and J by 6 bases, leaving 9 bases between them. The germline V gene has CDR1 MDHEN and CDR2 SYDVKM. The CDR3 loop is CASSLGGAEQYF. Here the CDR3 DNA reads TGTGCCAGCAGTTTGGGGGGAGCCGAGCAGTACTTC.

V and J are TRBV7-3 and TRBJ2-2; D gene ambiguous. This CDR3 region has 15 residues. Trimming removed 2 bases at V and 0 bases at J, with 7 bases between. Germline V lookup: CDR1 SGHTA, CDR2 FQGTGA. CDR3 nucleotide sequence: TGTGCCAGCAGCTTATCGGGTGCGAACACCGGGGAGCTGTTTTTT. Translating it yields CASSLSGANTGELFF.

This clone was seen only a few times. The rearrangement joins TRBV7-6 to TRBJ2-1; 9 nucleotides align to TRBD1. Germline V gene lookup returns CDR1 SGHVS and CDR2 FNYEAQ. This CDR3 is built from 14 residues. Trimming cost V 1 base and J 8 bases; bases outside gene matches: 3. The CDR3 coding sequence is TGTGCCAGCAGCTTAGGGACAGGGGTGGATGAGCAGTTCTTC. It translates to CASSLGTGVDEQFF.

This clone occurred a few times. The chain joins TRBV27 to TRBJ2-3; 7 bases map to TRBD2. Germline CDR1 reads MNHEY; CDR2 reads SMNVEV (reference sequence). The CDR3 runs 16 residues. V gave up 1 base and J gave up 4 bases; unmatched junction bases: 8. The CDR3 protein is CASSLYGLGMADTQYF. CDR3 DNA: TGTGCCAGCAGTTTATACGGACTAGGAATGGCAGATACGCAGTATTTT.

This clone was counted between two and nine times. CDR3 DNA: TGTGCCAGCAGCCACGGACTGCGGTCGGATCTGCGAGCTTTCTTT. It codes for CASSHGLRSDLRAFF. V and J are TRBV7-9 and TRBJ1-1, with D hard to call. There are 15 residues in the CDR3. Germline values: CDR1 SEHNR, CDR2 FQNEAQ (reference sequence). V lost 5 bases, J lost 10 bases, and 23 bases lay in between.

V gene TRBV7-2 combines with J gene TRBJ1-2, with a possible D match to TRBD1 (5 bases). The CDR3 extends over 15 amino acids. The V end lost 5 bases, the J end lost 4 bases, and 17 bases lay between the germline ends. Looked up from germline, CDR1 is SGHTA and CDR2 is FQGNSA. The CDR3 reads CASSPDSLGVYGYTF. Here the CDR3 DNA reads TGTGCCAGCAGCCCTGATTCTTTAGGGGTCTATGGCTACACCTTC.

The chain links TRBV5-1 to TRBJ1-2; 8 bases are shared with TRBD1. Germline CDR1 and CDR2: SGHRS and YFSETQ. J gave up 3 bases and V 4 bases, and 5 bases lay outside the gene matches. The CDR3 extends over 14 amino acids. The CDR3 sequence: CASSPTDRDYGYTF. CDR3 sequence (DNA): TGCGCCAGCAGCCCAACGGACAGGGACTATGGCTACACCTTC.

This chain links TRBV2 with TRBJ2-1; 10 positions match TRBD2. The CDR3 sequence is 20 residues long. Germline lookup yields CDR1 SNHLY and CDR2 FYNNEI. V dropped 4 bases and J dropped 5; count of bases not matched to a gene: 20. The CDR3 loop reads CASSGFGLAGASYRHNEQFF. CDR3 in DNA: TGTGCCAGCAGTGGTTTCGGGCTAGCGGGAGCCTCCTACCGGCACAATGAGCAGTTCTTC.

The chain combines TRBV7-2 with TRBJ2-7; possibly TRBD2 for D (5 bases). V was shortened by 3 bases and J by 0 bases, with 12 bases between the two germline ends. CDR3 length equals 15 residues. CDR1 and CDR2 from the germline V gene are SGHTA and FQGNSA. DNA of the CDR3: TGTGCCAGCAGCTTTAGGGAGTCGAGCTCCTACGAGCAGTACTTC. Protein: CASSFRESSSYEQYF.

V usage is TRBV2 and J usage is TRBJ2-3, with TRBD2 matching over 9 bases. Germline assignment: CDR1 SNHLY and CDR2 FYNNEI. V lost 6 bases and J lost 4; bases outside the gene matches: 8. This CDR3 is built from 15 residues. Here the CDR3 reads CASRQAGGRADTQYF. The CDR3 DNA reads TGTGCCAGCAGACAAGCGGGGGGCCGAGCAGATACGCAGTATTTT.

The chain carries TRBV28 and TRBJ1-5; 8 bases line up with TRBD1. J lost 0 bases, V lost 5 bases, and 12 bases had no gene match. Germline V gene lookup returns CDR1 MDHEN and CDR2 SYDVKM. The CDR3 contains 18 residues. The CDR3 protein is CASSPGQGLMYSNQPQHF. DNA of the CDR3: TGTGCCAGCAGTCCTGGACAGGGCCTAATGTATAGCAATCAGCCCCAGCATTTT.

The rearrangement uses TRBV5-1 and TRBJ1-2; D unresolved. The CDR3 spans 15 residues. The V end was cut by 4 bases, the J end by 3 bases, with 16 bases between. Germline V gene sequence: CDR1 SGHRS, CDR2 YFSETQ. The CDR3 sequence is CASSPELDWDYGYTF. The CDR3 nucleotides read TGCGCCAGCAGCCCGGAACTCGACTGGGACTATGGCTACACCTTC.

In this sample, this clone turned up a few times. The chain recombines TRBV6-1 with TRBJ1-1; 12 bases map to TRBD1. The V segment lost 6 bases and the J segment 5 bases; nucleotides outside the gene matches: 4. CDR1 MNHNS and CDR2 SASEGT come from the germline V gene. The CDR3 contains 14 residues. The CDR3 DNA sequence: TGTGCCAGCAGGGGGGACAGGGGGCAGACTGAAGCTTTCTTT. Translating it yields CASRGDRGQTEAFF.

The V and J genes are TRBV7-9 and TRBJ2-5; the match to TRBD1 covers 8 bases. Germline CDR1 SEHNR, CDR2 FQNEAQ (reference sequence). The CDR3 length is 15 residues. The V segment lost 5 bases and the J segment 4 bases; nucleotides outside the gene matches: 9. The CDR3 protein is CASSDDQGAGETQYF. The DNA of the CDR3 is TGTGCCAGCAGCGACGACCAGGGGGCAGGAGAGACCCAGTACTTC.